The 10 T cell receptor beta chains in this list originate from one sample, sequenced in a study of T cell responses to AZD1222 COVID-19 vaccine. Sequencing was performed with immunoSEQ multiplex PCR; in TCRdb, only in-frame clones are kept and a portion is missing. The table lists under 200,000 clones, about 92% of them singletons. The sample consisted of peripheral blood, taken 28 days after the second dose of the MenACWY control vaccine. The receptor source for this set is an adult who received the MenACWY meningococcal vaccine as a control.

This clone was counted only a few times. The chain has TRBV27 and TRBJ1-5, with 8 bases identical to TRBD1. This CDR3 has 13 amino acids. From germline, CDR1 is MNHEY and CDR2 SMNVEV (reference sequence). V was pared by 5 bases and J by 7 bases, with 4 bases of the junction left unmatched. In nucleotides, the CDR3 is TGTGCCAGCAGTCTGGACAGGGTACAGCCCCAGCATTTT. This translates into CASSLDRVQPQHF.

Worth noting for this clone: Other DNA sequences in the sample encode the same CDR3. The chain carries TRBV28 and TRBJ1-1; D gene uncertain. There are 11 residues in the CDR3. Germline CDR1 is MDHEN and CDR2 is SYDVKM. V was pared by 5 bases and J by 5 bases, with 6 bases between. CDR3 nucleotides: TGTGCCAGCAGTCTACGGACTGAAGCTTTCTTT. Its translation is CASSLRTEAFF.

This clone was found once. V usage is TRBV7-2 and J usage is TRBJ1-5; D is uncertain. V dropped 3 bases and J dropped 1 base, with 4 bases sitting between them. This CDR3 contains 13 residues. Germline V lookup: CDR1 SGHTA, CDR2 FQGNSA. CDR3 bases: TGTGCCAGCAGCTTCGAAAGCAATCAGCCCCAGCATTTT. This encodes CASSFESNQPQHF.

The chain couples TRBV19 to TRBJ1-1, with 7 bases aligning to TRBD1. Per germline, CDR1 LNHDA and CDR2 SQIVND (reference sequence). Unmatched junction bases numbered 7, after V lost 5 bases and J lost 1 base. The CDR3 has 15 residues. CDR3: CASSVETGTNTEAFF. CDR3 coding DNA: TGTGCCAGTAGTGTGGAGACAGGGACGAACACTGAAGCTTTCTTT.

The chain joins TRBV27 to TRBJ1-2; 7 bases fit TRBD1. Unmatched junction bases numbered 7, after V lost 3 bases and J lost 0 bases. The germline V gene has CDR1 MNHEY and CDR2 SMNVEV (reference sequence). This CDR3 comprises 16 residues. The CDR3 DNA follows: TGTGCCAGCAGTTTCCTGGGACAGAGCACTAACTATGGCTACACCTTC. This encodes CASSFLGQSTNYGYTF.

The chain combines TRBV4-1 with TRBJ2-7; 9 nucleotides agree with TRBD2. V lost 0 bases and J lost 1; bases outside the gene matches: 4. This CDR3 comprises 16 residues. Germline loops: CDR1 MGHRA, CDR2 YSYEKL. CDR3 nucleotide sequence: TGCGCCAGCAGCCAAGATGGTAGCGGGGGTTCCTACGAGCAGTACTTC. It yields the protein CASSQDGSGGSYEQYF.

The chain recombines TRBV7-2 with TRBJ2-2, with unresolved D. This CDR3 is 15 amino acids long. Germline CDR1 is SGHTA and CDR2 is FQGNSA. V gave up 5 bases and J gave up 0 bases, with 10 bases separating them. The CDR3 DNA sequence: TGTGCCAGCAGCCTACCCCCGGCGAACACCGGGGAGCTGTTTTTT. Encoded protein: CASSLPPANTGELFF.

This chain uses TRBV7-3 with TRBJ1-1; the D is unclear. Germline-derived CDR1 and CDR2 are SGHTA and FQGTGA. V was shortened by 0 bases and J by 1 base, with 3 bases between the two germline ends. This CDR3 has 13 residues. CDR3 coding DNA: TGTGCCAGCAGCTTAACATCGAACACTGAAGCTTTCTTT. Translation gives CASSLTSNTEAFF. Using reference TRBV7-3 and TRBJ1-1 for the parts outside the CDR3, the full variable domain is GAGVSQTPSNKVTEKGKYVELRCDPISGHTALYWYRQSLGQGPEFLIYFQGTGAADDSGLPNDRFFAVRPEGSVSTLKIQRTERGDSAVYLCASSLTSNTEAFFGQGTRLTVV.

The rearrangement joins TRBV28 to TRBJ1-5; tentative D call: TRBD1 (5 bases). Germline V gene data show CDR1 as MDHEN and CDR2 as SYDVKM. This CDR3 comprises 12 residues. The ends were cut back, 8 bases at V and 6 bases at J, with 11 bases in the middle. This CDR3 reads CASWGVGQPQHF. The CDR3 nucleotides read TGTGCCAGCTGGGGGGTGGGTCAGCCCCAGCATTTT.

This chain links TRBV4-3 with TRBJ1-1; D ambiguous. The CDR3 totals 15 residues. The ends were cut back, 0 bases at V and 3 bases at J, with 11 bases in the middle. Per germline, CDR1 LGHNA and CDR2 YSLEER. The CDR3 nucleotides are TGCGCCAGCAGCCAAGAGGCCGATACGGACACTGAAGCTTTCTTT. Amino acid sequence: CASSQEADTDTEAFF.